This T cell receptor (beta chain) was retrieved from a study of CD8 T cells in Susac syndrome. The CDR3 contains 14 residues. Trimming removed 5 bases at V and 7 bases at J, with 14 bases between. Germline CDR1 and CDR2: MRHNA and SNTAGT. An amount of RNA that ranged from roughly 0.5 to 1 ug was reverse transcribed with random hexamers. TCRdb recomputed calls from the immunoSEQ multiplex PCR reads with MiXCR, one row per CDR3 protein. This table holds some 150,000 distinct CDR3 sequences, roughly 95% found once. The specimen was CD4+ T cells from PBMCs. The genes are TRBV6-4 and TRBJ2-2, with D hard to call. This sequence originates from a human donor in good health. The CDR3 DNA reads TGTGCCAGCAGTCCAAACACACACAGCGGGGAGCTGTTTTTT. Amino acids: CASSPNTHSGELFF.